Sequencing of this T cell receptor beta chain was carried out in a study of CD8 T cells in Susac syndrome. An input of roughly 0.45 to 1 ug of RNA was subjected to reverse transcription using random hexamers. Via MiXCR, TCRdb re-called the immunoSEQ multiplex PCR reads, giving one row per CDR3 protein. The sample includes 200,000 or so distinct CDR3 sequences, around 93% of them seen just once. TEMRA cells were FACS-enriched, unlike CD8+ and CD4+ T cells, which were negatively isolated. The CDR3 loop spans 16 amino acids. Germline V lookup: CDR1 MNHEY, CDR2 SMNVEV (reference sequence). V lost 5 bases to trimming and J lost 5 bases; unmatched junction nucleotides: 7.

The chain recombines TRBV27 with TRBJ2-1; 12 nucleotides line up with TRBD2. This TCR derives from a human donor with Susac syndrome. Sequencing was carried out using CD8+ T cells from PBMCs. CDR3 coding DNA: TGTGCCAGCAGTCAACCCGGACTAGCGGGAAACAATGAGCAGTTCTTC. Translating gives CASSQPGLAGNNEQFF.